These 6 T cell receptor beta chains originate from one sample sequenced in a study of Ad26.COV2.S vaccination and SARS-CoV-2 variants. Measured with immunoSEQ multiplex PCR; TCRdb has only the in-frame clones, and not every one. In the table there are 400,000 to 500,000 clones, about 91% of which are singletons. Noted treatment: around 19 received Ad26.COV2.S at low or high dose, single or two shots; about 5 received placebo; per-sample allocation not given. Samples came from day 63 after the first vaccine or placebo injection. This sample comprised peripheral blood, obtained in a trial of Ad26.COV2.S vaccine versus placebo. Receptors originate from a person between 18 and 60 years old who received the Ad26.COV2.S COVID-19 vaccine or a placebo.

The V call is TRBV12-3 or TRBV12-4, the J call TRBJ1-6; D gene uncertain. The CDR3 has 13 amino acids. Deletions cut 11 bases from V and 10 bases from J, with 18 bases between. DNA for the CDR3: TGTGCCCTGGGCGGCCAACCTATGTCACCCCTCCACTTT. Translation: CALGGQPMSPLHF.

This clone turned up a few times. The rearrangement uses TRBV2 and TRBJ1-6; possible D gene TRBD1, 6 bases. The V gene's germline CDR1 is SNHLY and CDR2 FYNNEI. V lost 7 bases and J 10 bases, leaving 11 bases between the germline ends. CDR3 length equals 12 residues. DNA for the CDR3: TGTGCCAGCAAGGGGGACCTCTCACCCCTCCACTTT. This encodes CASKGDLSPLHF.

The CDR3 DNA reads TGCGCCAGCAGCTTGGGACAGGGGGTTCGCCACCAAGAGACCCAGTACTTC. Residues: CASSLGQGVRHQETQYF. This chain uses TRBV5-1 with TRBJ2-5, with TRBD1 matching 9 bases. The CDR3 consists of 17 residues. Unmatched junction bases numbered 6, after V lost 0 bases and J lost 0 bases. CDR1 and CDR2 (germline): SGHRS, YFSETQ.

Worth noting for this clone: The same CDR3 also results from other DNA sequences found in this sample. This chain joins TRBV19 and TRBJ2-3, with D perhaps TRBD1 or TRBD2 (5 bases each). Looked up from germline, CDR1 is LNHDA and CDR2 is SQIVND (reference sequence). V lost 6 bases and J lost 1, with 8 bases in between. The CDR3 covers 13 residues. CDR3 DNA: TGTGCCAGTAGGGGACCTGGCACAGATACGCAGTATTTT. It codes for CASRGPGTDTQYF.

This chain uses TRBV5-6 with TRBJ1-6; TRBD1 aligns across 9 bases. This CDR3 has 16 residues. V gave up 6 bases and J gave up 3 bases; unmatched junction bases: 7. The germline CDR1 and CDR2 sequences are SGHDT and YYEEEE. CDR3 sequence: CASTSGTGNYNSPLHF. The CDR3 coding sequence is TGTGCCAGCACCTCCGGGACAGGGAACTATAATTCACCCCTCCACTTT.

The chain links TRBV4-3 to TRBJ2-7; 7 positions match TRBD2. V was clipped by 0 bases and J by 1 base; unmatched bases: 9. The CDR3 consists of 17 residues. Per germline, CDR1 LGHNA and CDR2 YSLEER. CDR3 DNA sequence: TGCGCCAGCAGCCAAGATGGGCGGGGGATTCTTTCCTACGAGCAGTACGTC. Its translation: CASSQDGRGILSYEQYV.